This T cell receptor beta chain was identified during a study of metastatic and nonmetastatic thyroid tumors. Before thyroid surgery, none of the patients had received any treatment. The CDR3 has 15 residues. Germline V gives CDR1 LGHNA, CDR2 YNFKEQ. Trimming cost V 5 bases and J 2 bases; bases outside gene matches: 2. Using MiXCR, TCRdb re-called clones from the PCR reads. Found here are 20,000 or so clones, roughly a third of them singletons; the top ten hold around an eighth. The TCR sequence derives from a female donor with papillary thyroid cancer or a benign thyroid nodule (not recorded which). Some clones in this sample may be carry-over from other donors' samples. The rearrangement links TRBV4-2 to TRBJ2-7; 14 nucleotides match TRBD2. Sequenced: blood. The CDR3, as DNA: TGTGCCAGCAGCGAGACTAGCGGGGGGGCCTACGAGCAGTACTTC. Protein sequence: CASSETSGGAYEQYF.